This T cell receptor beta chain was observed in a study of blood T cell repertoires in COVID-19. Trimming took 2 bases from V and 8 from J, leaving 6 bases between them. Per the germline V gene, CDR1 is SGHVS and CDR2 is FQNEAQ. This CDR3 is built from 11 residues. The authors' processing: The assay estimated nucleated cells by amplifying reference gene primers. The repertoire was sequenced with immunoSEQ multiplex PCR; TCRdb's copy has only in-frame clones and lacks some. V and J calls and clone size are copied from that table; D and trimming were computed from the DNA. The sample consists of 300,000 or so clones, about nine tenths of them appearing once.

Source material: peripheral blood. The receptor comes from a woman between 40 and 55 years old with acute or convalescent COVID-19. The chain joins TRBV7-8 to TRBJ1-1, with unresolved D. The CDR3 sequence is CASSLNQEAFF. In nucleotides, the CDR3 is TGTGCCAGCAGCTTAAACCAGGAAGCTTTCTTT.